A single T cell receptor (beta chain) is shown here with its context. This clonotype was detected ten times or more. What this receptor recognizes is not known. No per-base quality is available; no much larger clone lies one base away. Compared with germline, V lacks 5 bases and J lacks 5 bases; bases without a gene match: 9. Based on the germline V gene, the CDR1 and CDR2 sequences are SGHDT and YYEEEE. The CDR3 holds 14 amino acids from the cysteine to the phenylalanine. The entry retains the CDR3 DNA only, 42 bases that are in frame from base 1. These data are taken from a study of breast tumors, draining lymph nodes, adjacent tissues (dated by TCRdb to the mid-2010s). Regarding the complete study: Breast cancer patients provided tumor, adjacent nontumor tissue and axillary lymph nodes, and the study compared the TCR beta repertoires across these three sources. In human breast cancer, the study set out to evaluate how tumor, surrounding tissue and draining lymph node repertoires relate to one another and whether T cells may move between these sites. Paper-wide results and their limitations: Rather than being directly demonstrated, the conclusion that tumor T cells originate in lymph nodes was presented as consistent with a hypothesis. In luminal-like breast cancer, tumor and nontumor tissue repertoires resembled each other significantly more than in basal-like breast cancer. T-cell repertoire diversity in tumors was found to be lower than in lymph nodes but higher than in nontumor tissue, and preferential V and J gene usage was observed. The data were considered consistent with most tumor T cells being derived from the lymph node and subsequently expanding within tumor tissue.

The sequencer was an Illumina HiSeq 2000. Multiplex PCR amplification was used to generate the TCR beta chain libraries. High-throughput sequencing was used to analyze the amplified TCR beta chain products. TCRdb reprocessed the public reads (quality trimming at Q25 with fastp, clone calling with MiXCR) and kept in-frame beta chains. For every CDR3 protein sequence, its rows merge into one entry that carries the most common genes and DNA. For this sample there are roughly 70,000 distinct CDR3 sequences; over 40% appear just once. The top ten clones comprise roughly 9.1% of the sample. The sequence derives from a female donor with breast cancer. Some clones in this sample may be carry-over from other donors' samples. The chain joins TRBV5-6 to TRBJ2-7, with 8 bases aligning to TRBD1. Sequencing was done on a sample of breast tumor tissue. The DNA sequence is TGTGCCAGCAGACTATGGACAGGGAAAAACGAGCAGTACTTC. It encodes CASRLWTGKNEQYF. This CDR3, with the reference TRBV5-6 and TRBJ2-7 proteins standing in past its ends, gives the full variable domain DAGVTQSPTHLIKTRGQQVTLRCSPKSGHDTVSWYQQALGQGPQFIFQYYEEEERQRGNFPDRFSGHQFPNYSSELNVNALLLGDSALYLCASRLWTGKNEQYFGPGTRLTVT.